This T cell receptor beta chain is from a study of blood T cells in healthy people across ages. Sample-barcoded 5' priming and a J-beta primer mix drove a second PCR of about 7 to 11 cycles. TCRdb ran MiXCR on the 5' RACE reads and lists one entry per CDR3 protein. There are under 850,000 distinct CDR3 sequences in the sample; around 34% occur only once, and 10% to 15% lies in the top ten. The table lists this clonotype with a few counts. Its antigen is as yet unknown. V shed 2 bases and J shed 8 bases, with 9 bases lying between them. Germline V lookup: CDR1 SGHTA, CDR2 FQGNSA. CDR3 size: 13 residues. Study outcomes and limitations: Not knowing donor CMV status may have confounded expanded clonotype changes.

The chain carries TRBV7-2 and TRBJ1-4; D is uncertain. The source of this sequence is a young man in good health. The sequencing input was blood. DNA of the CDR3: TGTGCCAGCAGCTTACGGCACGGAGAAAAACTGTTTTTT. This translates into CASSLRHGEKLFF.